This T cell receptor (beta chain) came from a study of Ad26.COV2.S vaccination and SARS-CoV-2 variants. The study's findings and limits: Placebo recipients showed lower spike-specific TCR breadth than vaccinees.

The treatment denotes: about 20 received Ad26.COV2.S at low or high dose, single or two shots; 5 received placebo; per-sample allocation not given. It was on day 63 after the first vaccine or placebo injection that samples were taken. The table came from immunoSEQ multiplex PCR; TCRdb's copy has only in-frame clones and leaves some out. Here the sample spans around 420,000 clones, 70% to 90% being singletons. Germline CDR1 SNHLY, CDR2 FYNNEI. The CDR3 extends over 12 amino acids. V gave up 7 bases and J gave up 3 bases, with 10 bases separating them. On this clone: Its antigen is still unknown.

This clonotype was sampled from a person aged 18-65 years who received the Ad26.COV2.S COVID-19 vaccine or a placebo. This chain connects TRBV2 to TRBJ2-7; D unclear. Sequenced here: peripheral blood, sampled in a trial of Ad26.COV2.S vaccine versus placebo. In DNA, the CDR3 is TGTGCCAGCATTATGGACGGCTACGAGCAGTACTTC. It is translated as CASIMDGYEQYF.